Listed here is a single T cell receptor (beta chain). In germline, CDR1 is SQVTM, CDR2 ANQGSEA. This CDR3 has 14 amino acids. V lost 4 bases and J lost 5, with 12 bases in between. The data belong to a study of blood T cell repertoires in COVID-19. Overall study: The origin of the acute and convalescent COVID-19 samples was the United States, Italy and Spain.

Measured with immunoSEQ multiplex PCR; TCRdb has only the in-frame clones, and not every one. The sample consists of approximately 220,000 clones, about four fifths of them appearing once. Participant-reported clinical history was the basis for cohort assignment. A COVID-19 case was met by exposed participants within 2 weeks before study entry. J is TRBJ1-6 and V is TRBV29-1; D unresolved. The receptor was isolated from a woman between 45 and 60 years old who had been exposed to COVID-19. Sequencing used PBMCs or T cells enriched from blood (not recorded which). CDR3 in amino acids: CSVALSGNNSPLHF. The CDR3 DNA is TGCAGCGTTGCTTTATCCGGGAATAATTCACCCCTCCACTTT.